The clone carrying this T cell receptor (beta chain) was found a few times. Its specificity is not known. Germline CDR1 SGHVS, CDR2 FQNEAQ. V was cut by 5 bases and J by 8 bases, with 9 bases left in between. This CDR3 is built from 12 residues. The data derive from a study of T cells in Graves' hyperthyroidism and ophthalmopathy. Regarding the study as a whole: Model predictions of ophthalmopathy came a median approximately 6 months before onset.

Amplified regions were TCR beta CDR3 sequences from RNA transcripts. The TCR CDR3 first-round RT-PCR relied on the HTBI primer set. TCRdb ran MiXCR on the multiplex PCR reads and lists one entry per CDR3 protein. Of some 620,000 distinct CDR3 sequences listed, 15% to 20% are singletons. The sequence was obtained from a woman in her twenties or thirties with Graves' hyperthyroidism. Sequencing input: blood. The J gene is TRBJ2-2, the V gene TRBV7-8, with no clear D. CDR3 residues: CASSQLEGELFF. CDR3 sequence (DNA): TGTGCCAGCAGCCAACTTGAGGGGGAGCTGTTTTTT.